This T cell receptor beta chain was sequenced in a study of shared clonotypes between healthy human individuals. V was pared by 1 base and J by 5 bases, with 14 bases of the junction left unmatched. Germline CDR1 and CDR2: SGHVS and FQNEAQ. CDR3 length equals 18 residues. Assay: immunoSEQ multiplex PCR; the TCRdb copy retains only in-frame clones and omits some. The repertoire consists of a few hundred thousand clones, with almost 97% occurring once and the leading ten covering around 0.057%. The receptor was isolated from a woman in her twenties or thirties in good health. Sequenced input: naive CD4+ T cells sorted from blood. The subset here: CD45RA+ positively selected. This chain joins TRBV7-8 and TRBJ2-1; 7 positions agree with TRBD2. Here the CDR3 reads CASSLEWAGVIVDNEQFF. CDR3 DNA sequence: TGTGCCAGCAGCTTAGAGTGGGCGGGAGTCATAGTAGACAATGAGCAGTTCTTC.